Detailed here is one T cell receptor beta chain. Its antigen remains unidentified. No clone much larger than this one lies a single base away; base qualities are absent. The Quick-DNA Microprep Kit was used to extract genomic DNA from the sorted cells. Amplification of TCRbeta DNA was done with the immunoSEQ hsTCRbeta kit, following the protocol from the manufacturer. An Illumina MiSeq instrument was used to sequence the TCRbeta libraries. In the authors' own workflow: Following removal of out-of-frame sequences, around 2.4 million distinct TCRbeta sequences were retained, with an average of around 67,000 per individual. Each individual was scored according to the count of 164 previously reported CMV-associated TCRbeta sequences and the total productive distinct TCRbeta count. A beta-binomial model was reimplemented in Python, and scikit-learn random forests with default parameters were trained on data from the US cohort. On the Belgian cohort, classifier performance was reported as the median AUC, along with percentile confidence intervals, across 10,000 bootstrap iterations. This immuneACCESS table, as held by TCRdb, lists in-frame sequences with V and J called but not all clones. Of the missing ones, under half trace to an unresolved V gene in checked studies; the others have no known cause. V and J calls and clone size come straight from that table; D and trimming were deduced from the DNA. For this sample there are tens of thousands of clones; over 65% appear just once. Of the sample, more than 2.5% falls within the top ten clones.

These data originate in a study of memory CD4+ T cells and cytomegalovirus serostatus (dated by TCRdb to the late 2010s). Background for the entire study: The cohort included 35 or so healthy adults from Belgium, of whom 9 were CMV seropositive and approximately 25 were CMV seronegative. The study sequenced CD4+ memory TCRbeta repertoires of a Belgian cohort with known cytomegalovirus serostatus to replicate a published TCR-based CMV serostatus classifier.

V and J are trimmed by 5 bases and 1 base, and the gene matches miss 4 bases of the junction. The germline V gene (reference sequence) provides CDR1 LNHDA and CDR2 SQIVND. The CDR3 goes from the cysteine to the phenylalanine over 14 residues. The kept DNA is CDR3 alone, 42 bases in frame from the first base. Here is what the overall study found, with its caveats: Among the 160 or so previously reported CMV-associated TCRbeta sequences, over 65 showed up in the CD4+ memory repertoires, with each one found in between one and five individuals. Only CD4+CD45RO+ memory cells were sequenced, unlike the original study, which covered naive and memory CD4+ and CD8+ populations. The results were interpreted as suggesting that the CMV-associated TCR signature is mostly present in the CD4+ memory repertoire. CMV serostatus prediction reached a median bootstrapped AUC of approximately 0.96 with the original framework and 0.75 to 0.92 with a US-trained random forest. A median bootstrapped AUC of around 0.95 with a 95% CI of 0.76-1.00 was achieved on the Belgian cohort by the original-framework classifier.

Single viable CD3+CD4+CD8-CD45RO+ cells were sorted as memory CD4+ T cells on a FACSAria II. To determine CMV serostatus, a Roche Elecsys assay was used that detects serum IgG against CMV pp150, pp28, p38 and p52. After thawing, total CD4+ T cells were enriched by positive selection with CD4 magnetic microbeads. The samples came from a different study that was designed specifically to examine the CD4+ T cell memory repertoire. Following standard operating procedures, peripheral blood mononuclear cells were isolated and cryopreserved, while serum was kept at -80 degrees C. The staining used CD3-PerCP (BW264/56), CD4-APC (RPA-T4), CD45RO-PE (UCHT1) and CD8-Pacific Orange (3B5) antibodies, and Sytox blue was used to exclude non-viable cells.

The sequence was collected from an adult in good health and CMV-seropositive. The chain is made from TRBV19 and TRBJ2-5; 7 bases in the junction line up with TRBD1. The sequenced material came from memory CD4+ T cells from blood. The CDR3 reads as follows: CASSAGTAQETQYF. The sequenced DNA: TGTGCCAGTAGTGCCGGGACAGCCCAAGAGACCCAGTACTTC.